The T cell receptor beta chain under discussion was sequenced for a study of identical twins (dated by TCRdb to 2016 to 2017). For the wider study: TCR alpha and beta repertoires from monozygotic twins, unrelated adults of various ages and cord blood were deep-sequenced to test whether fetal clonotypes persist. To rule out contamination, replicate twin experiments were performed at different times with different library preparation protocols. Findings and caveats that apply to the study as a whole: A weaker excess of twin sharing was found in beta out-of-frame sequences because the signal-to-noise ratio was lowered by fewer shared sequences. In monozygotic twins, recombination models systematically underestimated out-of-frame TCR alpha sharing, but the models matched the sharing seen between unrelated individuals. Zero-insertion analyses could be partly confounded by invariant T cells such as MAIT and iNKT, although diverse VJ usage argued against such confounding for most clonotypes. Conclusions relied on cross-sectional statistical analysis, since the same donors could not be followed over many years. Compared with coincidental sharing between unrelated individuals, out-of-frame TCR alpha sequences shared between twins showed an excess of sequences with low generation probability. Fewer insertions were carried by abundant cord blood beta clonotypes; a weaker similar trend was observed in young adult naive repertoires, while no such trend was observed in memory repertoires.

Every donor in the study was a healthy Caucasian. The twin cohort consisted of three pairs of female monozygotic twins, all aged roughly 18 to 30 years. Using Miltenyi CD45RO+ enrichment and human naive T-cell isolation kits, memory (CD45RO+) and naive T cells were isolated from PBMC. Libraries were constructed by 5' RACE. The instrument was an Illumina HiSeq 2000. A universal primer binding site was introduced by template switching, and a unique molecular identifier was present in the final cDNA, enabling accurate counting of TCR cDNA molecules. Specific primers in the conserved constant-segment region were used to synthesize first-strand cDNA for TCR alpha and beta chains. To control for contamination, every cDNA library carried two barcodes: a SMART-Mk sample barcode plus Illumina barcodes. Two successive PCR steps introduced TruSeq adapter sequences along with Illumina sample barcodes. TCR alpha and beta cDNA libraries were sequenced on the Illumina HiSeq platform with custom primers. The authors' analysis ran thus. Unique molecular identifiers were extracted from raw reads with MiGEC, and CDR3 positions were determined with MiXCR. Recombination models were inferred per individual with the repgenHMM and IGoR tools using an EM algorithm. The tcR package in R was used for shared clonotype analysis, with sharing normalized by the product of cloneset sizes. To study raw recombination free of thymic and clonal selection effects, out-of-frame nonproductive sequences were analyzed. The raw public data were reprocessed by TCRdb itself: fastp quality trimming at Q25, MiXCR clonotype calling, in-frame beta chains only. Rows matching on CDR3 protein sequence are summarized as one entry with the most common DNA and genes. For this entry, the V and J calls and clone size follow TCRdb and not the study's own pipeline. This sample holds 200,000 to 250,000 distinct CDR3 sequences; 7.5% were observed only once. The leading ten clones occupy 1.9% of the sample.

About this clonotype: Its antigen remains unidentified. One base away there is no much larger clone; base qualities are not given.

The germline V gene sets CDR1 to SGHDT and CDR2 to YYEEEE. V was cut back by 4 bases and J by 13 bases, leaving a gap of 17 bases between them. From cysteine to phenylalanine, the CDR3 is 13 amino acids long. Of the read, only the CDR3 DNA is kept; its 39 bases are in frame from base 1. This sample was shared with a second study, whose subject was yellow fever vaccine responses in identical twins. That second report states: According to the authors, in identical twins the way T cells responded to vaccination appeared partly convergent and partly personalized. The study precisely tracked vaccine-responding T cell clones in identical twins.

The rearranged chain carries TRBV5-6 and TRBJ2-2; a weak D assignment points to TRBD1 (6 bases agree). The TCR originated in a woman under 30 in good health. What was sequenced was memory (CD45RO+) T cells sorted from blood. The intended sense of this specimen's cell subset or site label: CD45RO+ enriched T cells. At the DNA level, the sequence is TGTGCCAGCAGCCCGGGACAATCGCGTCGGCTGTTTTTT. Its translation is CASSPGQSRRLFF. This CDR3, with the reference TRBV5-6 and TRBJ2-2 proteins standing in past its ends, gives the full variable domain DAGVTQSPTHLIKTRGQQVTLRCSPKSGHDTVSWYQQALGQGPQFIFQYYEEEERQRGNFPDRFSGHQFPNYSSELNVNALLLGDSALYLCASSPGQSRRLFFGEGSRLTVL.